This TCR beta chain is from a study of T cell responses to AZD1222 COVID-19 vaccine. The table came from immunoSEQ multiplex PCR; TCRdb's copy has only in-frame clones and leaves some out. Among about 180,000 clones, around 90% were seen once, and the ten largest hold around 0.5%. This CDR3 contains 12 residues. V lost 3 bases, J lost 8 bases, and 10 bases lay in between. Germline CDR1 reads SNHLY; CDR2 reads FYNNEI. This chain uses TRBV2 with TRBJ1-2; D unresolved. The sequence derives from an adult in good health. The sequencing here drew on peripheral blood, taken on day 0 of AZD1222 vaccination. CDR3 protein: CASSDMGAGYTF. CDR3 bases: TGTGCCAGCAGTGATATGGGTGCCGGCTACACCTTC.